This is a list of T cell receptor beta chains from one sample in a study of Ad26.COV2.S vaccination and SARS-CoV-2 variants. The method was immunoSEQ multiplex PCR; TCRdb's version includes in-frame clones alone and lacks a portion of them. Of 510,000 or so clones detected, approximately 90% appear once; the ten largest clones hold 9.5% to 15%. The source was peripheral blood, collected in a trial of Ad26.COV2.S vaccine versus placebo. The receptors were gathered from a person aged 18-60 years who received the Ad26.COV2.S COVID-19 vaccine or a placebo. The CDR3 runs from the conserved cysteine through the conserved F or W. Each record gives: clone size, J gene, D gene, V gene, CDR3 DNA, CDR3 protein. The D gene is left open where the match is weak. Some rows have no size entry. The others give once, few or many, or a class for an expanded clone.

- | TRBJ1-1 | TRBD1 | TRBV29-1 | TGCAGCGCCGGTGAGGGGGCGACGAGTGAAGCTTTCTTT | CSAGEGATSEAFF
- | TRBJ2-5 | - | TRBV12-2 | TGTGCAAGTCGCTGGGGGTCTCCAGGGAACAGAGACAGCCAGTACTTC | CASRWGSPGNRDSQYF
- | TRBJ2-5 | - | TRBV7-2 | TGTGCCAGCAGCTTAAGACGGCAAGAGACCCAGTACTTC | CASSLRRQETQYF
- | TRBJ2-3 | TRBD2 | TRBV29-1 | TGCAGCGTTGTGGTATGGGCGGGAGGGGACACAGATACGCAGTATTTT | CSVVVWAGGDTDTQYF
- | TRBJ1-1 | - | TRBV28 | TGTGCCAGCAGTTTACAGGGTATCGGTGAAGCTTTCTTT | CASSLQGIGEAFF
- | TRBJ2-5 | - | TRBV6-2/TRBV6-3 | TGTGCCAGCAGCCCCCCTCGGCCCAGGTCCCGGGGGGAGACCCAGTACTTC | CASSPPRPRSRGETQYF
- | TRBJ2-1 | - | TRBV30 | TGTGCCTGGAGCACACCCGAGGTAGGCAATGAGCAGTTCTTC | CAWSTPEVGNEQFF
- | TRBJ1-5 | - | TRBV29-1 | TGCAGCGTCCAAGGACAGCCCAATCAGCCCCAGCATTTT | CSVQGQPNQPQHF
- | TRBJ2-2 | TRBD2 | TRBV6-1 | TGTGCCAGCACCCGGGGGGAAACCGGGGAGCTGTTTTTT | CASTRGETGELFF
once | TRBJ2-7 | - | TRBV7-2 | TGTGCCAGCAGCTTAGCGGGCGGGCGAAGCTCCTACGAGCAGTACTTC | CASSLAGGRSSYEQYF
- | TRBJ2-1 | - | TRBV19 | TGTGCCAGTAGTATAGATCATGGGGCACACCCCGGGGACAATGAGCAGTTCTTC | CASSIDHGAHPGDNEQFF
- | TRBJ2-2 | - | TRBV27 | TGTGCCAGCAGTTTGGCGGGGAACACCGGGGAGCTGTTTTTT | CASSLAGNTGELFF
- | TRBJ2-1 | - | TRBV28 | TGTGCCAGCACCGCTGGGACGTCCTACAATGAGCAGTTCTTC | CASTAGTSYNEQFF
- | TRBJ1-3 | TRBD1 | TRBV6-6 | TGTGCCAGCAGCCGGACAGGACGGGACACCATATATTTT | CASSRTGRDTIYF
- | TRBJ2-2 | TRBD2 | TRBV4-3 | TGCGCCAGCAGCAAAAGGGAAGCGGGAGGTACCGGGGAGCTGTTTTTT | CASSKREAGGTGELFF
- | TRBJ1-3 | - | TRBV16 | TGTGCCAGCAGCCAGGGGTCCTCTGGAAACACCATATATTTT | CASSQGSSGNTIYF
- | TRBJ1-1 | - | TRBV15 | TGTGCCACCAGCAGAGTAGAGGGAGAAGCTTTCTTT | CATSRVEGEAFF
- | TRBJ1-3 | - | TRBV28 | TGTGCCAGCAGTTCCCCGGGAGGGTCTGGAAACACCATATATTTT | CASSSPGGSGNTIYF
- | TRBJ2-1 | - | TRBV9 | TGTGCCAGCAGCGTAGGCGGAGCGTACAATGAGCAGTTCTTC | CASSVGGAYNEQFF
- | TRBJ1-1 | TRBD1 | TRBV5-1 | TGCGCCAGCAGCTTGGACGGACAGGGGAACACTGAAGCTTTCTTT | CASSLDGQGNTEAFF
- | TRBJ2-6 | - | TRBV7-3 | TGTGCCAGCAGCTTAATAGTTGGGGCCAACGTCCTGACTTTC | CASSLIVGANVLTF
- | TRBJ2-2 | TRBD1 | TRBV19 | TGTGCCAGTATCGAGACAGGGATCAGTGGCGGGGAGCTGTTTTTT | CASIETGISGGELFF
- | TRBJ1-3 | - | TRBV27 | TGTGCCAGCAGTTTATCTGCCTTCGGTGGAAACACCATATATTTT | CASSLSAFGGNTIYF
- | TRBJ1-1 | - | TRBV27 | TGTGCCAGCAGTTTATGGGGCAAGGTTAGTGAAGCTTTCTTT | CASSLWGKVSEAFF
- | TRBJ1-2 | TRBD1 | TRBV14 | TGTGCCAGCAGCCAAGTCATGGGACAGCCTAACTATGGCTACACCTTC | CASSQVMGQPNYGYTF
- | TRBJ2-5 | - | TRBV7-3 | TGTGCCAGCAGCTTAAGTGAGCGGGAGACCCAGTACTTC | CASSLSERETQYF
once | TRBJ2-7 | - | TRBV7-2 | TGTGCCAGCAGCTTGAGGGGGACATACGAGCAGTACTTC | CASSLRGTYEQYF
- | TRBJ1-5 | - | TRBV12-3/TRBV12-4 | TGTGCCAGCAGTTTAGGGGAGTGGCAGCCCCAGCATTTT | CASSLGEWQPQHF
- | TRBJ2-1 | - | TRBV5-1 | TGCGCCAGCAGCTTGGATGGGACAACGTACAATGAGCAGTTCTTC | CASSLDGTTYNEQFF
- | TRBJ1-6 | - | TRBV9 | TGTGCCAGCAGCACCGGACAGTTCCATCCCCTCCACTTT | CASSTGQFHPLHF
- | TRBJ2-7 | TRBD1 | TRBV29-1 | TGCAGCCCCTACCCCCCAGGGGACAGTTCCTACGAGCAGTACTTC | CSPYPPGDSSYEQYF
- | TRBJ1-5 | TRBD1 | TRBV30 | TGTGCCTGGAGCCGGGGACAGGGGCCGTTTCACCCCCAGCATTTT | CAWSRGQGPFHPQHF
- | TRBJ2-1 | TRBD2 | TRBV5-1 | TGCGCCAGCAGCTTGGACGGGAGGGCCTTGAGTGAGCAGTTCTTC | CASSLDGRALSEQFF
few | TRBJ2-3 | TRBD2 | TRBV7-8 | TGTGCCAGCAGACTTACTAGCGGGAGATCAGATACGCAGTATTTT | CASRLTSGRSDTQYF
- | TRBJ1-5 | - | TRBV28 | TGTGCCAGCAGTTCCCCGAGGGGGGGCAATCAGCCCCAGCATTTT | CASSSPRGGNQPQHF
- | TRBJ2-1 | TRBD2 | TRBV27 | TGTGCCAGCAGTTCAACAACTCTAGCGGGAGGGCGGTACAATGAGCAGTTCTTC | CASSSTTLAGGRYNEQFF
- | TRBJ2-7 | - | TRBV13 | TGTGCCAGCAGCTCCGGACAGTCCTACGAGCAGTACTTC | CASSSGQSYEQYF
- | TRBJ1-4 | TRBD1 | TRBV7-3 | TGTGCCAGCAGCACAGCCCCGGGACAGGGTCTTGAAAAACTGTTTTTT | CASSTAPGQGLEKLFF
- | TRBJ2-1 | TRBD2 | TRBV24-1 | TGTGCCACCAGTGATCCCGGGACTAGCGGGAGGTCCTACAATGAGCAGTTCTTC | CATSDPGTSGRSYNEQFF
- | TRBJ1-1 | - | TRBV15 | TGTGCCACCAGATTGACACGGAGGGACACTGAAGCTTTCTTT | CATRLTRRDTEAFF
- | TRBJ1-2 | - | TRBV2 | TGTGCCAGCCGGGAGTTGGGAGGGACTAACTATGGCTACACCTTC | CASRELGGTNYGYTF
- | TRBJ2-1 | - | TRBV19 | TGTGCCAGTAGTAAATTCGGACACTATGAGCAGTTCTTC | CASSKFGHYEQFF
- | TRBJ2-3 | TRBD1 | TRBV29-1 | TGCAGCGTTTATCGGGACAGGGGGCTGACAGATACGCAGTATTTT | CSVYRDRGLTDTQYF
- | TRBJ1-5 | - | TRBV4-3 | TGCGCCAGCAGCCAAGAGGCAGCTAGCAATCAGCCCCAGCATTTT | CASSQEAASNQPQHF
- | TRBJ1-4 | - | TRBV19 | TGTGCCAGTAGTATTGGCGGCAGGGTAGGAGAAAAACTGTTTTTT | CASSIGGRVGEKLFF
- | TRBJ2-2 | TRBD1 | TRBV5-4 | TGTGCCAGCAGTCCAACAGGGGGCAAGGCCCTCAGCGGGGAGCTGTTTTTT | CASSPTGGKALSGELFF
- | TRBJ2-1 | - | TRBV9 | TGTGCCAGCAGCGTCGATCTCGGAGGGCGGGGTGAGCAGTTCTTC | CASSVDLGGRGEQFF
- | TRBJ2-7 | - | TRBV19 | TGTGCCAGTAGTATAAGGGACTCCGCCCGAGGGGACGAGCAGTACTTC | CASSIRDSARGDEQYF
- | TRBJ1-1 | - | TRBV9 | TGTGCCAGCAGCCCCCGCGTCCTTCCGGCGGGCACTGAAGCTTTCTTT | CASSPRVLPAGTEAFF
- | TRBJ1-1 | - | TRBV14 | TGTGCCAGCAGCCAAAACACTGAAGCTTTCTTT | CASSQNTEAFF
- | TRBJ2-7 | TRBD2 | TRBV7-2 | TGTGCCAGCAGCTTAGACCCAGCGGGGACTTACGAGCAGTACTTC | CASSLDPAGTYEQYF
- | TRBJ2-5 | TRBD2 | TRBV19 | TGTGCCAGTAGTATGGACTGGGGAGGGGAGACCCAGTACTTC | CASSMDWGGETQYF